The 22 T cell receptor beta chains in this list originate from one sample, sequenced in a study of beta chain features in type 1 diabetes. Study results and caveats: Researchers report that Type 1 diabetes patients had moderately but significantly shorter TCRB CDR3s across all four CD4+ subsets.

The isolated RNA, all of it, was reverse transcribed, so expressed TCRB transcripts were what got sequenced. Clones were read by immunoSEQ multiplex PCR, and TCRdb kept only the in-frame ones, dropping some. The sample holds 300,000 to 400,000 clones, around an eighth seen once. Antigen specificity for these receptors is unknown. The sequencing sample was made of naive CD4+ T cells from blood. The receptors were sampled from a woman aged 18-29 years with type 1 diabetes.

This CDR3 is CASSLLAGADTQYF. In nucleotides, the CDR3 is TGTGCCAGCAGCTTACTAGCGGGAGCGGATACGCAGTATTTT. The J gene is TRBJ2-3, the V gene TRBV7-2; 10 positions agree with TRBD2. This CDR3 is built from 14 residues. The J segment lost 6 bases and the V segment lost 2 bases, leaving 2 bases of the junction unmatched. Germline lookup yields CDR1 SGHTA and CDR2 FQGNSA.

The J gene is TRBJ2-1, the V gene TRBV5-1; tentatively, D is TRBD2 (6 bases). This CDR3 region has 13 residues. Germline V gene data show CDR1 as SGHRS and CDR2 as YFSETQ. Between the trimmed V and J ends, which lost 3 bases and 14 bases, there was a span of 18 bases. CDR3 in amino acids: CASSSESRDSKFF. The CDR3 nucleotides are TGCGCCAGCAGCTCGGAATCCCGGGACTCCAAGTTCTTC. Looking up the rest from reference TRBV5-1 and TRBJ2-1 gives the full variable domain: KAGVTQTPRYLIKTRGQQVTLSCSPISGHRSVSWYQQTPGQGLQFLFEYFSETQRNKGNFPGRFSGRQFSNSRSEMNVSTLELGDSALYLCASSSESRDSKFFGPGTRLTVL.

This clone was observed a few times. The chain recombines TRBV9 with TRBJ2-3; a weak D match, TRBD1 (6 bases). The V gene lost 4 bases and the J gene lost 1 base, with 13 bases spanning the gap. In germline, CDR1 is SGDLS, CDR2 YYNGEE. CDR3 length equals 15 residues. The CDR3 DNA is TGTGCCAGCAGCCTTAGGGGGATTGGCACAGATACGCAGTATTTT. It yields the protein CASSLRGIGTDTQYF.

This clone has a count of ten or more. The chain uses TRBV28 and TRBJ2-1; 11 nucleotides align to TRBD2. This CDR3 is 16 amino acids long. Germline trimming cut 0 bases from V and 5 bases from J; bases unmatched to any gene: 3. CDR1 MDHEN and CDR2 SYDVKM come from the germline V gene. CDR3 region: CASSLWTSGTNNEQFF. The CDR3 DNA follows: TGTGCCAGCAGTTTATGGACTAGCGGGACCAACAATGAGCAGTTCTTC.

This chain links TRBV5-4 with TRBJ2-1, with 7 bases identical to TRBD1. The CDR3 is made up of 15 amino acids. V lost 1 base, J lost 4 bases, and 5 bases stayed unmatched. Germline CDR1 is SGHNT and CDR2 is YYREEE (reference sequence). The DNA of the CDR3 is TGTGCCAGCAGCTTGTTGGGACAGCCATACAATGAGCAGTTCTTC. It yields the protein CASSLLGQPYNEQFF.

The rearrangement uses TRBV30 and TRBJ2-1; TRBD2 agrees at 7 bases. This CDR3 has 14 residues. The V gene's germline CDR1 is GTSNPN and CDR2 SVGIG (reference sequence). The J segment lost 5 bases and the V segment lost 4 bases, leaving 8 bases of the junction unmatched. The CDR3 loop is CAWNLLAAHNEQFF. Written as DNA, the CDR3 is TGTGCCTGGAACCTTCTAGCGGCCCACAATGAGCAGTTCTTC.

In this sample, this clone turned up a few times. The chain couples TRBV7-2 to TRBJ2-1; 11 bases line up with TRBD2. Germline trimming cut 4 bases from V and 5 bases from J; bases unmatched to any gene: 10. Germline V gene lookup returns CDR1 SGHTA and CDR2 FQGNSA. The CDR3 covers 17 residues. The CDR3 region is CASSSPGLADRDNEQFF. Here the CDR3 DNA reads TGTGCCAGCAGCTCCCCGGGACTAGCGGACCGAGACAATGAGCAGTTCTTC.

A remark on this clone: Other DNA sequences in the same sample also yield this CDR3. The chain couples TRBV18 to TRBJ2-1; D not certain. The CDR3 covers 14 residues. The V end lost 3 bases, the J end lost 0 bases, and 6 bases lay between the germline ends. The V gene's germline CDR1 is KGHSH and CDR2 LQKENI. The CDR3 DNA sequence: TGTGCCAGCTCACCGTTGAGCTCCTACAATGAGCAGTTCTTC. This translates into CASSPLSSYNEQFF.

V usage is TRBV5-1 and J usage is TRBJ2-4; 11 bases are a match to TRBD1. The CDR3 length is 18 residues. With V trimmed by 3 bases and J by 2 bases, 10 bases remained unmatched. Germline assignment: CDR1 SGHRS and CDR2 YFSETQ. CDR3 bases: TGCGCCAGCAGCTCCCCGGACAGGGGGCGTTTGACCAAAAACATTCAGTACTTC. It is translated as CASSSPDRGRLTKNIQYF.

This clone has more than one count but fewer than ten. This CDR3 reads CASSPFARSNYGYTF. CDR3 DNA sequence: TGTGCCAGCAGCCCGTTCGCTAGGTCCAACTATGGCTACACCTTC. V is TRBV21-1 and J is TRBJ1-2. TRBV21-1 is reported as a pseudogene. This CDR3 has 15 amino acids.

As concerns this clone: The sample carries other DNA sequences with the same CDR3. CDR3 nucleotides: TGCGCCAGCAGCTTGGATCGGTCCTACAATGAGCAGTTCTTC. Translating it yields CASSLDRSYNEQFF. The V gene is TRBV5-1, the J gene TRBJ2-1; no definite D call. Trimming stripped 0 bases from V and 1 base from J, with 5 bases between. Germline V lookup: CDR1 SGHRS, CDR2 YFSETQ. The CDR3 runs 14 residues.

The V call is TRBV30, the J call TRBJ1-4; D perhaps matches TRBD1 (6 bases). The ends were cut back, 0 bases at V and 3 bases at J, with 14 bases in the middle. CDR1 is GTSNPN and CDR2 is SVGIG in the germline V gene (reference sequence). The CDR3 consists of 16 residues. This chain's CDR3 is CAWSVGVGGSNEKLFF. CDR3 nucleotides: TGTGCCTGGAGTGTAGGCGTAGGGGGATCTAATGAAAAACTGTTTTTT.

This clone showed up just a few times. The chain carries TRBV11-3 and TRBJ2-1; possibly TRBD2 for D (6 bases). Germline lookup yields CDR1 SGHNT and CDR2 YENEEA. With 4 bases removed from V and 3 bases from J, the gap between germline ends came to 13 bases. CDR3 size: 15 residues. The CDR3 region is CASSSPSDIYNEQFF. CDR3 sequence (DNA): TGTGCCAGCAGCTCGCCTAGCGATATCTACAATGAGCAGTTCTTC. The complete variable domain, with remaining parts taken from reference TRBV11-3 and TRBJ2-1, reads EAGVVQSPRYKIIEKKQPVAFWCNPISGHNTLYWYLQNLGQGPELLIRYENEEAVDDSQLPKDRFSAERLKGVDSTLKIQPAELGDSAVYLCASSSPSDIYNEQFFGPGTRLTVL.

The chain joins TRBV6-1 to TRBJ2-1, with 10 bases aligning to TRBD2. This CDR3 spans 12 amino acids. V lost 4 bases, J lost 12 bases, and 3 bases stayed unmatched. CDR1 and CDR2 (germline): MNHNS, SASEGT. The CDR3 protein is CASSASGSAQFF. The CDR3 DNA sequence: TGTGCCAGCAGTGCTAGCGGGAGTGCGCAGTTCTTC.

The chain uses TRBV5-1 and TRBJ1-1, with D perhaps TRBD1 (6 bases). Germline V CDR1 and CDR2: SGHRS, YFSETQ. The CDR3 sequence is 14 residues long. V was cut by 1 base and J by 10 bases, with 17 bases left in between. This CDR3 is CASSLRSGEGLAFF. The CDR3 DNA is TGCGCCAGCAGCTTGAGGTCAGGGGAAGGTTTAGCTTTCTTT.

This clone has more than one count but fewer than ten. CDR3 in amino acids: CASSALDRDHNEQFF. CDR3 sequence (DNA): TGTGCCAGCAGCGCGCTGGACAGGGACCACAATGAGCAGTTCTTC. V and J are TRBV28 and TRBJ2-1; 8 positions agree with TRBD1. V lost 6 bases, J lost 5 bases, and 9 bases stayed unmatched. The CDR3 runs to 15 residues. Looked up from germline, CDR1 is MDHEN and CDR2 is SYDVKM.

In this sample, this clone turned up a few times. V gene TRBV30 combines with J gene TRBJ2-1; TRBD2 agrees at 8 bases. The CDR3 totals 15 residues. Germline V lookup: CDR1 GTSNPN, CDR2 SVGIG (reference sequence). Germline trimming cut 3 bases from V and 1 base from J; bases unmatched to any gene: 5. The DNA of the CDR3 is TGTGCCTGGAGGGAGCGGGAGTGGTCCTACAATGAGCAGTTCTTC. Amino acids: CAWREREWSYNEQFF.

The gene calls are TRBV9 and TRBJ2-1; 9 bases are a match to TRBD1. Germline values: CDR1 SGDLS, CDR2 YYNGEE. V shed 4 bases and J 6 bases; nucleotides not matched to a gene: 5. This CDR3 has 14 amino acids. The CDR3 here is CASSTRQGVNEQFF. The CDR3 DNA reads TGTGCCAGCAGCACTCGACAGGGGGTCAATGAGCAGTTCTTC.

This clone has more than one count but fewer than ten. This CDR3 reads CASSFIYGYTF. CDR3 bases: TGTGCCAGCAGCTTCATTTATGGCTACACCTTC. The chain couples TRBV7-9 to TRBJ1-2; no definite D call. Trimming shortened V by 3 bases and J by 5 bases, and 4 bases separated the two germline ends. Germline CDR1 is SEHNR and CDR2 is FQNEAQ (reference sequence). This CDR3 contains 11 residues.

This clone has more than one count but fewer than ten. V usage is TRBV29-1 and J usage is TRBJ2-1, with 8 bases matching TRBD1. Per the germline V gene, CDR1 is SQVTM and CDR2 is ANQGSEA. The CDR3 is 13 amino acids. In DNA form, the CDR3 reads TGCAGTCTCAGACAGGGGAAAAGCAATGAGCAGTTCTTC. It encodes CSLRQGKSNEQFF.

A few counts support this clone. The CDR3 DNA reads as TGTGCCAGCAGCCGGACTAGCGGGACGGGGACCCAGTACTTC. It is translated as CASSRTSGTGTQYF. This chain connects TRBV5-6 to TRBJ2-5; 12 bases align to TRBD2. Germline CDR1 is SGHDT and CDR2 is YYEEEE. Trimming removed 4 bases from V and 7 bases from J; junction bases left unmatched: 5. The CDR3 loop spans 14 amino acids.

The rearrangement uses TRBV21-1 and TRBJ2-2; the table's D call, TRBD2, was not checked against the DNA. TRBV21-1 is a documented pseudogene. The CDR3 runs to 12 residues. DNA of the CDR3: TGTGCCAGCAGCAAAGGGAGCGGGGAGCTGTTTTTT. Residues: CASSKGSGELFF.